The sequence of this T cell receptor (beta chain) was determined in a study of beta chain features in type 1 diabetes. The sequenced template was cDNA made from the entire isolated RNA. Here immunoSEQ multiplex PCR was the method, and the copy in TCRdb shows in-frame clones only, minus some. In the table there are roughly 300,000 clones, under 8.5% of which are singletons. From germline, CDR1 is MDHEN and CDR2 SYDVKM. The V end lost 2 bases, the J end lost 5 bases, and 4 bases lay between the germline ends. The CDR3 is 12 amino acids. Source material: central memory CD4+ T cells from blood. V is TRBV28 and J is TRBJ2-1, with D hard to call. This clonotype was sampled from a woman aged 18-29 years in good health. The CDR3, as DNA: TGTGCCAGCAGTTTAGCCGACAATGAGCAGTTCTTC. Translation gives CASSLADNEQFF.